One sample yielded the 7 T cell receptor beta chains listed below, sequenced in a study of shared clonotypes between healthy human individuals. Clones were read by immunoSEQ multiplex PCR, and TCRdb kept only the in-frame ones, dropping some. The sample contains 2 million to 2.5 million clones, more than 90% of which appear only once. Sequencing was done on a sample of naive CD4+ T cells sorted from blood. The subset here: CD45RA+ positively selected. These receptors originate from a man younger than 30 in good health.

Of note for this clone: The same CDR3 also results from other DNA sequences found in this sample. This chain links TRBV10-3 with TRBJ2-7; D is unresolved. The V end lost 0 bases, the J end lost 6 bases, and 6 bases lay between the germline ends. The CDR3 sequence is 12 residues long. The V gene's germline CDR1 is ENHRY and CDR2 SYGVKD. The DNA of the CDR3 is TGTGCCATCAGTGAGTCGACGACCGAGCAGTACTTC. This sequence encodes CAISESTTEQYF.

The V and J genes are TRBV11-3 and TRBJ2-7; TRBD1 aligns across 10 bases. The V and J ends lost 4 bases and 3 bases, in that order; junction bases with no gene match: 3. The V gene's germline CDR1 is SGHNT and CDR2 YENEEA. This CDR3 comprises 14 residues. CDR3 in DNA: TGTGCCAGCAGCTCCGGGGACAGGGGCTACGAGCAGTACTTC. Translating gives CASSSGDRGYEQYF.

The chain is built from TRBV19 and TRBJ2-7; TRBD2 aligns across 7 bases. The CDR3 consists of 18 residues. CDR1 is LNHDA, CDR2 SQIVND, per germline (reference sequence). V was pared by 1 base and J by 1 base, with 13 bases of the junction left unmatched. The DNA for the CDR3 is TGTGCCAGTAGTATAGTGGCTAGCGGAAGATGGGAGTCCTACGAGCAGTACTTC. It codes for CASSIVASGRWESYEQYF.

This chain connects TRBV6-5 to TRBJ2-7, with unresolved D. Germline CDR1 and CDR2: MNHEY and SVGAGI. The CDR3 runs to 13 residues. V lost 2 bases to trimming and J lost 10 bases, with 15 bases between them. The CDR3 DNA sequence: TGTGCCAGCAGTTACGGCCCGGTTGCCGTTCAGTACTTC. Translated: CASSYGPVAVQYF.

The chain joins TRBV28 to TRBJ2-7, with TRBD1 matching over 11 bases. Germline CDR1 and CDR2: MDHEN and SYDVKM. Trimming removed 6 bases from V and 2 bases from J; junction bases left unmatched: 9. The CDR3 has 16 residues. CDR3: CASREQGTGGTYEQYF. DNA of the CDR3: TGTGCCAGCAGGGAGCAAGGGACAGGGGGAACCTACGAGCAGTACTTC.

V is TRBV2 and J is TRBJ2-4; no reliable D call. The CDR3 is 15 residues long. The V end lost 4 bases, the J end lost 0 bases, and 10 bases lay between the germline ends. In germline, CDR1 is SNHLY, CDR2 FYNNEI. The CDR3 loop is CASSGQEIAKNIQYF. CDR3 DNA: TGTGCCAGCAGTGGGCAGGAGATAGCCAAAAACATTCAGTACTTC.

The chain combines TRBV6-5 with TRBJ1-1; no clear D gene. In germline, CDR1 is MNHEY, CDR2 SVGAGI. This CDR3 contains 14 residues. Between the trimmed V and J ends, which lost 3 bases and 4 bases, there was a span of 12 bases. The CDR3 sequence: CASSYRDRATEAFF. DNA of the CDR3: TGTGCCAGCAGTTATCGGGATCGGGCCACTGAAGCTTTCTTT.